This T cell receptor (beta chain) was sequenced in a study of blood T cell repertoires in COVID-19. Study as a whole: The study drew acute and convalescent COVID-19 samples from the United States, Italy and Spain. The cDNA or gDNA used as material had been derived from T cells, B-cell-depleted T cells, or PBMCs.

Original handling: Amplifying reference gene primers gave estimates of nucleated cell counts. Sequenced by immunoSEQ multiplex PCR; TCRdb stores in-frame clones only, minus some. V, J and clone size derive from that table, while D and trimming were established from the DNA sequence. There are some 450,000 clones in the sample; over 85% occur only once, and 0.7% to 1% lies in the top ten. With 4 bases removed from V and 1 base from J, the gap between germline ends came to 7 bases. Germline CDR1 and CDR2: SNHLY and FYNNEI. This CDR3 contains 13 residues. It was during active infection that Seattle patients were enrolled and then longitudinally followed.

The receptor's source is a man aged 18 to 29 with COVID-19, enrolled during active disease. The chain links TRBV2 to TRBJ2-5, with D maybe TRBD2 (6 bases). The sample was peripheral blood. The CDR3 reads CASSGLVQETQYF. In DNA, the CDR3 is TGTGCCAGCAGTGGACTAGTCCAAGAGACCCAGTACTTC.